Listed here are 31 T cell receptor beta chains from one sample, sequenced in a study of technical replicates of blood from a few donors. Assay: immunoSEQ multiplex PCR; the TCRdb copy retains only in-frame clones and omits some. The top ten clones hold roughly 0.21% of a sample with about 100,000 clones, over 95% of them seen once. Sequenced: T cells isolated from PBMCs. Source of these receptors: a human donor in good health.

The chain joins TRBV9 to TRBJ2-1; D remains ambiguous. In germline, CDR1 is SGDLS, CDR2 YYNGEE. Trimming took off 6 bases at V and 5 bases at J, with 12 bases between the two ends. The CDR3 has 13 residues. CDR3 sequence reads: CASNGHGNNEQFF. CDR3 in DNA: TGTGCCAGCAATGGGCACGGAAACAATGAGCAGTTCTTC.

This chain links TRBV5-8 with TRBJ1-1; D not certain. CDR3 size: 15 residues. V dropped 1 base and J dropped 3 bases, with 13 bases sitting between them. Looked up from germline, CDR1 is SGHTS and CDR2 is YDEGEE. The CDR3, as DNA: TGTGCCAGCAGCTTGCGCGGGCGCGGGGACACTGAAGCTTTCTTT. Translation gives CASSLRGRGDTEAFF. Full variable domain (rest looked up from reference TRBV5-8 and TRBJ1-1): EAGVTQSPTHLIKTRGQQATLRCSPISGHTSVYWYQQALGLGLQFLLWYDEGEERNRGNFPPRFSGRQFPNYSSELNVNALELEDSALYLCASSLRGRGDTEAFFGQGTRLTVV.

A single count supports this clone. V gene TRBV9 combines with J gene TRBJ1-4; TRBD1 agrees at 9 bases. The V segment lost 2 bases and the J segment 9 bases; nucleotides outside the gene matches: 8. Germline lookup yields CDR1 SGDLS and CDR2 YYNGEE. This CDR3 comprises 15 residues. The CDR3 DNA reads TGTGCCAGCAGCGTTGGGGGACAGGGAGGACAAAAACTGTTTTTT. Its protein product is CASSVGGQGGQKLFF.

This clone was seen only once. The genes are TRBV5-1 and TRBJ2-3, with 9 positions matching TRBD1. This CDR3 contains 18 residues. Germline-derived CDR1 and CDR2 are SGHRS and YFSETQ. Germline trimming cut 0 bases from V and 6 bases from J; bases unmatched to any gene: 14. CDR3 nucleotides: TGCGCCAGCAGCTTGGACCCTTCCCCCACAGGGGGCAAGGATACGCAGTATTTT. Encoded protein: CASSLDPSPTGGKDTQYF.

CDR3 in amino acids: CSARLDLEQYF. CDR3 nucleotide sequence: TGCAGTGCACGGCTAGATCTCGAGCAGTACTTC. The chain joins TRBV20-1 to TRBJ2-7; D not resolved. CDR1 is DFQATT and CDR2 is SNEGSKA in the germline V gene (reference sequence). V was cut by 6 bases and J by 6 bases, with 12 bases left in between. This CDR3 has 11 amino acids.

The chain links TRBV4-1 to TRBJ1-1, with D unclear. Trimming stripped 5 bases from V and 1 base from J, with 14 bases between. The CDR3 extends over 15 amino acids. Germline V gene sequence: CDR1 MGHRA, CDR2 YSYEKL. The CDR3 coding sequence is TGCGCCAGCAGCTACCGAGACACCACGAACACTGAAGCTTTCTTT. It is translated as CASSYRDTTNTEAFF.

This sequence joins TRBV27 and TRBJ2-7, with D maybe TRBD2 (6 bases). V gave up 3 bases and J gave up 4 bases, with 13 bases separating them. CDR3 length: 14 amino acids. Germline CDR1 is MNHEY and CDR2 is SMNVEV (reference sequence). The DNA of the CDR3 is TGTGCCAGCAGTTTTCGACCGGGGGTTTACGAGCAGTACTTC. Translating it yields CASSFRPGVYEQYF.

The table lists this clone with a few counts. The V call is TRBV11-3, the J call TRBJ2-3; 8 nucleotides agree with TRBD1. The junction had 4 bases not matched to a gene; V was cut back by 3 bases and J by 2 bases. Per germline, CDR1 SGHNT and CDR2 YENEEA. This CDR3 has 15 amino acids. The CDR3 spells CASSFRDRTTDTQYF. As DNA, the CDR3 is TGTGCCAGCAGCTTCCGGGACAGGACCACAGATACGCAGTATTTT.

This clone showed up just once. This chain uses TRBV18 with TRBJ1-1, with D tentatively TRBD1 (5 bases). The CDR3 sequence is 15 residues long. With 1 base removed from V and 2 bases from J, the gap between germline ends came to 11 bases. Germline values: CDR1 KGHSH, CDR2 LQKENI. CDR3 in amino acids: CASSPQSGGNTEAFF. In DNA, the CDR3 is TGTGCCAGCTCACCACAATCGGGGGGAAACACTGAAGCTTTCTTT.

The chain has TRBV9 and TRBJ2-3; D possibly corresponds to TRBD2 (6 bases). There are 15 residues in the CDR3. In germline, CDR1 is SGDLS, CDR2 YYNGEE. The germline V and J ends were trimmed by 3 bases and 2 bases, with 13 bases remaining between them. The CDR3 nucleotides read TGTGCCAGCAGCGCCTGGACTACAGACACAGATACGCAGTATTTT. It yields the protein CASSAWTTDTDTQYF.

This sequence joins TRBV6-1 and TRBJ2-7; TRBD1 matches 7 bases. V was pared by 6 bases and J by 3 bases, with 11 bases of the junction left unmatched. This CDR3 is 15 amino acids long. Germline CDR1 is MNHNS and CDR2 is SASEGT. The CDR3 reads CASRGTGVSGYEQYF. In DNA form, the CDR3 reads TGTGCCAGCAGGGGCACAGGGGTGTCTGGCTACGAGCAGTACTTC.

For this clone: A junction end diverges from the germline sequence, so it may reflect a read error. The V gene is TRBV6-1, the J gene TRBJ2-4; weak D call: TRBD1 (5 bases). Per germline, CDR1 MNHNS and CDR2 SASEGT. This CDR3 has 14 residues. The CDR3 DNA reads TGTGCCAGCAGGGAGACAGCAGCCCAAAACATTCAGTACTTC. It specifies CASRETAAQNIQYF.

The genes are TRBV10-3 and TRBJ2-7, with 14 nucleotides matching TRBD2. The V and J ends lost 6 bases and 2 bases, in that order; junction bases with no gene match: 6. CDR1 and CDR2 (germline): ENHRY, SYGVKD. This CDR3 has 16 residues. This CDR3 is CAISAGLAGGTYEQYF. For the CDR3, the DNA is TGTGCCATCAGCGCCGGACTAGCGGGAGGAACCTACGAGCAGTACTTC.

This chain links TRBV6-6 with TRBJ2-5, with 8 bases fitting TRBD2. Trimming cost V 2 bases and J 4 bases; bases outside gene matches: 6. The CDR3 contains 15 residues. Looked up from germline, CDR1 is MNHNY and CDR2 is SVGAGI (reference sequence). CDR3 region: CASSYGGTRGETQYF. CDR3 in DNA: TGTGCCAGCAGTTACGGGGGGACTAGGGGAGAGACCCAGTACTTC.

V and J are TRBV30 and TRBJ1-3; possible D gene TRBD1, 5 bases. The V and J ends lost 0 bases and 7 bases respectively, with 7 bases between them. This CDR3 is 12 amino acids long. Germline CDR1 and CDR2: GTSNPN and SVGIG (reference sequence). The CDR3 DNA reads as TGTGCCTGGAGTGTACAGGTGAACACCATATATTTT. It yields the protein CAWSVQVNTIYF.

The gene calls are TRBV19 and TRBJ2-1; a possible D gene is TRBD2 (6 bases). Looked up from germline, CDR1 is LNHDA and CDR2 is SQIVND (reference sequence). This CDR3 spans 16 amino acids. With 5 bases removed from V and 1 base from J, the gap between germline ends came to 15 bases. CDR3: CASSESSASSYNEQFF. DNA of the CDR3: TGTGCCAGTAGTGAATCTAGCGCCTCTTCCTACAATGAGCAGTTCTTC.

The rearrangement links TRBV10-3 to TRBJ1-6; D gene unclear. The V gene lost 2 bases and the J gene lost 0 bases, with 11 bases spanning the gap. The CDR3 totals 17 residues. From germline, CDR1 is ENHRY and CDR2 SYGVKD. The CDR3 nucleotides read TGTGCCATCAGTGAGAGAAACGGGGACTCCTATAATTCACCCCTCCACTTT. It encodes CAISERNGDSYNSPLHF.

The V call is TRBV28, the J call TRBJ2-7; TRBD1 is a possible D gene (5 bases). Germline V gives CDR1 MDHEN, CDR2 SYDVKM. The V end was cut by 3 bases, the J end by 3 bases, with 12 bases between. The CDR3 spans 14 residues. CDR3 protein: CASSFSPQGYEQYF. In DNA, the CDR3 is TGTGCCAGCAGTTTTTCGCCCCAGGGCTACGAGCAGTACTTC.

This chain links TRBV15 with TRBJ1-5; D not certain. Germline V CDR1 and CDR2: LNHNV, YYDKDF (reference sequence). This CDR3 region has 14 residues. Trimming stripped 1 base from V and 3 bases from J, with 7 bases between. The CDR3 DNA follows: TGTGCCACCAGCAGAGGGCCTGTCAATCAGCCCCAGCATTTT. This translates into CATSRGPVNQPQHF.

The chain joins TRBV6-6 to TRBJ2-7, with no clear D. This CDR3 contains 14 residues. V was pared by 3 bases and J by 6 bases, with 15 bases between. CDR1 is MNHNY and CDR2 is SVGAGI in the germline V gene (reference sequence). The CDR3 coding sequence is TGTGCCAGCAGTTATTGGCCCCCAGCGACCGAGCAGTACTTC. Its protein product is CASSYWPPATEQYF.

This clone came up once. This sequence joins TRBV7-9 and TRBJ1-1; D unclear. V lost 1 base to trimming and J lost 1 base, with 22 bases between them. CDR1 and CDR2 (germline): SEHNR, FQNEAQ (reference sequence). The CDR3 runs 19 residues. CDR3 residues: CASSLGEGGIESPNTEAFF. CDR3 coding DNA: TGTGCCAGCAGCTTAGGAGAGGGAGGGATCGAGTCACCGAACACTGAAGCTTTCTTT.

The gene calls are TRBV27 and TRBJ1-2, with 7 bases lining up with TRBD1. The CDR3 has 16 residues. V shed 6 bases and J 6 bases; nucleotides not matched to a gene: 16. Germline CDR1 reads MNHEY; CDR2 reads SMNVEV (reference sequence). CDR3 bases: TGTGCCAGCAGCGTACCTGGGACAGCCCACTCAGATGGCTACACCTTC. This encodes CASSVPGTAHSDGYTF.

The CDR3 reads CAWSEDIGGGTEAFF. Here the CDR3 DNA reads TGTGCCTGGAGTGAAGATATCGGCGGGGGCACTGAAGCTTTCTTT. The chain employs TRBV30 and TRBJ1-1; possible D gene TRBD1, 5 bases. This CDR3 comprises 15 residues. Per the germline V gene, CDR1 is GTSNPN and CDR2 is SVGIG (reference sequence). V was cut by 1 base and J by 4 bases, with 16 bases left in between. The full variable domain, its missing parts supplied by reference TRBV30 and TRBJ1-1, is SQTIHQWPATLVQPVGSPLSLECTVEGTSNPNLYWYRQAAGRGLQLLFYSVGIGQISSEVPQNLSASRPQDRQFILSSKKLLLSDSGFYLCAWSEDIGGGTEAFFGQGTRLTVV.

The CDR3 spells CASSNRGGGYTDTQYF. Written as DNA, the CDR3 is TGTGCCAGCAGCAATCGTGGGGGGGGCTATACAGATACGCAGTATTTT. The J gene is TRBJ2-3, the V gene TRBV7-8; maybe TRBD2 (7 bases). CDR3 size: 16 residues. V was pared by 5 bases and J by 3 bases, with 18 bases between. CDR1 is SGHVS, CDR2 FQNEAQ, per germline.

The chain has TRBV19 and TRBJ1-1; 10 bases fit TRBD1. Germline CDR1 LNHDA, CDR2 SQIVND (reference sequence). J gave up 3 bases and V 6 bases, and 7 bases lay outside the gene matches. CDR3 length equals 15 residues. The DNA of the CDR3 is TGTGCCAGTAGAGACAGGGGGCGCGGTCACACTGAAGCTTTCTTT. Translated, it gives CASRDRGRGHTEAFF.

The chain couples TRBV18 to TRBJ2-7, with 7 bases that match TRBD2. The CDR3 contains 15 residues. CDR1 is KGHSH and CDR2 is LQKENI in the germline V gene. After removal of 2 bases from V and 5 bases from J, the junction contained 9 bases not matched to a gene. CDR3 bases: TGTGCCAGCTCACCAGTCGGCGGGAGTAGGGACGAGCAGTACTTC. It encodes CASSPVGGSRDEQYF.

This chain joins TRBV18 and TRBJ1-5, with D unclear. V lost 6 bases to trimming and J lost 4 bases, with 7 bases between them. This CDR3 spans 12 amino acids. Per germline, CDR1 KGHSH and CDR2 LQKENI. The CDR3 sequence is CASSDTNQPQHF. The CDR3 nucleotides read TGTGCCAGCTCCGACACAAATCAGCCCCAGCATTTT.

The chain joins TRBV14 to TRBJ2-7; D is uncertain. This CDR3 comprises 14 residues. CDR1 and CDR2 from the germline V gene are SGHDN and FVKESK. Trimming took off 1 base at V and 5 bases at J, with 12 bases between the two ends. CDR3: CASSQGWSSNEQYF. In DNA, the CDR3 is TGTGCCAGCAGCCAAGGTTGGAGTTCAAACGAGCAGTACTTC.

The rearrangement uses TRBV18 and TRBJ2-7; the match to TRBD2 covers 11 bases. Trimming cost V 4 bases and J 3 bases; bases outside gene matches: 2. The germline CDR1 and CDR2 sequences are KGHSH and LQKENI. The CDR3 sequence is 14 residues long. This chain's CDR3 is CASSRGTSGYEQYF. The CDR3 DNA follows: TGTGCCAGCTCACGCGGGACTAGCGGCTACGAGCAGTACTTC.

V gene TRBV5-4 combines with J gene TRBJ2-1; D is perhaps TRBD1 (6 bases). CDR1 and CDR2 from the germline V gene are SGHNT and YYREEE (reference sequence). The CDR3 runs 15 residues. The ends were cut back, 3 bases at V and 3 bases at J, with 13 bases in the middle. CDR3 bases: TGTGCCAGCAGCTCCTCGGACAGCCACTACAATGAGCAGTTCTTC. This gives the protein CASSSSDSHYNEQFF.

This chain links TRBV19 with TRBJ1-2; TRBD1 matches 9 bases. V lost 7 bases, J lost 6 bases, and 9 bases stayed unmatched. The CDR3 contains 14 residues. The germline CDR1 and CDR2 sequences are LNHDA and SQIVND (reference sequence). In DNA, the CDR3 is TGTGCCAGTACCGTTGACAGGGGGGGGAATGGCTACACCTTC. It translates to CASTVDRGGNGYTF.